Listed here are 7 T cell receptor beta chains from one sample, sequenced in a study of identical twins. Each CDR3 protein is one row after TCRdb ran MiXCR on the 5' RACE reads. The sample records about 660,000 distinct CDR3 sequences, about 9.4% being singletons. The sample also formed part of further work on yellow fever vaccine responses in identical twins.

The specimen sequenced was PBMCs. The receptors originated from a woman aged 18-29 years in good health.

This clonotype came up a few times. The V gene is TRBV28, the J gene TRBJ1-5; 7 bases match TRBD1. CDR3 length equals 16 residues. Unmatched junction bases numbered 15, after V lost 6 bases and J lost 7 bases. Germline loops: CDR1 MDHEN, CDR2 SYDVKM. CDR3 nucleotides: TGTGCCAGCAGGGGACAACACGCAGGGGGTCTCCAGCCCCAGCATTTT. This encodes CASRGQHAGGLQPQHF. Filled out from reference TRBV28 and TRBJ1-5, the complete variable domain reads DVKVTQSSRYLVKRTGEKVFLECVQDMDHENMFWYRQDPGLGLRLIYFSYDVKMKEKGDIPEGYSVSREKKERFSLILESASTNQTSMYLCASRGQHAGGLQPQHFGDGTRLSIL.

The V and J genes are TRBV29-1 and TRBJ2-7; perhaps D is TRBD1 or TRBD2 (6 bases each). In germline, CDR1 is SQVTM, CDR2 ANQGSEA. Trimming left V 4 bases short and J 6 bases short, with 16 bases between. There are 13 residues in the CDR3. The DNA of the CDR3 is TGCAGCGTTGGGCTTACGGGGGCCTCCGAGCAGTACTTC. Residues: CSVGLTGASEQYF.

A single count supports this clonotype. The rearrangement links TRBV29-1 to TRBJ2-6; D is perhaps TRBD2 (7 bases). In germline, CDR1 is SQVTM, CDR2 ANQGSEA. This CDR3 contains 18 residues. The CDR3 nucleotides read TGCAGACCAAGAGGGGGAGCGGGAACAGGTTCGGGGGCCAACGTCCTGACTTTC. This encodes CRPRGGAGTGSGANVLTF.

This clonotype was seen more than once but under ten times. This chain uses TRBV7-9 with TRBJ2-3; 7 bases fit TRBD1. CDR1 is SEHNR and CDR2 is FQNEAQ in the germline V gene (reference sequence). The CDR3 covers 14 residues. V was pared by 1 base and J by 2 bases, with 0 bases of the junction left unmatched. The CDR3 DNA follows: TGTGCCAGCAGCTTAGAGGGGGCCACAGATACGCAGTATTTT. It codes for CASSLEGATDTQYF.

This clonotype was detected a few times. This chain connects TRBV4-2 to TRBJ2-5, with unresolved D. Germline CDR1 reads LGHNA; CDR2 reads YNFKEQ. This CDR3 contains 13 residues. V was shortened by 4 bases and J by 0 bases, with 6 bases between the two germline ends. CDR3 nucleotide sequence: TGTGCCAGCAGCCTAGAGAACCAAGAGACCCAGTACTTC. It specifies CASSLENQETQYF.

In its sample, this clonotype was seen a few times. This chain connects TRBV7-3 to TRBJ2-5; the D is unclear. Trimming removed 7 bases from V and 5 bases from J, with 20 bases in between. This CDR3 spans 15 amino acids. The germline gives CDR1 SGHTA, CDR2 FQGTGA. The CDR3 loop reads CASTPDNSGWETQYF. In DNA form, the CDR3 reads TGTGCCAGCACACCAGATAATAGTGGGTGGGAGACCCAGTACTTC.

The V and J genes are TRBV6-2 or TRBV6-3 and TRBJ2-2; perhaps TRBD1 as D (6 bases). CDR3 length: 14 amino acids. Germline assignment: CDR1 MNHEY and CDR2 SVGEGT. V dropped 6 bases and J dropped 4 bases, with 12 bases sitting between them. CDR3 bases: TGTGCCAGCAGACCACAGGGTTCCACCGGGGAGCTGTTTTTT. It encodes CASRPQGSTGELFF.